This is a list of T cell receptor beta chains from one sample in a study of cytomegalovirus exposure and HLA in healthy donors. Sequenced by immunoSEQ multiplex PCR; TCRdb stores in-frame clones only, minus some. The repertoire has approximately 150,000 clones, roughly 79% of them found once; the top ten carry 4% to 5%. Material: PBMCs. Receptors were obtained from a woman aged 18 to 35 in good health and CMV-seropositive. Each CDR3 is given with its conserved first and last residue. Each record gives: D gene, V gene, J gene, CDR3 protein. A D gene is named only where the DNA matches it firmly.

NA	TRBV27	TRBJ1-4	CASSLREANEKLFF
NA	TRBV30	TRBJ2-4	CAWSLQGGGNIQYF
NA	TRBV18	TRBJ1-4	CASSRGPRVGSPNEKLFF
TRBD1	TRBV6-6	TRBJ2-7	CASSLRTGTYEQYF
TRBD2	TRBV9	TRBJ2-3	CASSELAGTVTDTQYF
TRBD2	TRBV5-4	TRBJ2-5	CASSLVAGGPEETQYF
TRBD1	TRBV2	TRBJ1-2	CARGTVYGYTF
NA	TRBV7-8	TRBJ1-1	CASSLDTGIPEAFF
TRBD2	TRBV7-2	TRBJ2-7	CASSLRTSGEGLYEQYF
TRBD2	TRBV5-4	TRBJ2-4	CASSLEASGVQYF
NA	TRBV2	TRBJ1-4	CASKESGVRGVKLFF
NA	TRBV7-9	TRBJ2-5	CASSFPGKETQYF
TRBD1	TRBV19	TRBJ2-3	CASTGTGGTDTQYF
NA	TRBV30	TRBJ1-6	CAWSLRGGDSPLHF
TRBD1	TRBV7-8	NA	CASSSAGTVTYEQYF
TRBD1	TRBV2	TRBJ1-2	CASSGGTGANYGYTF
NA	TRBV15	TRBJ1-2	CATSRDRAMNYGYTF
TRBD1	TRBV5-4	TRBJ2-1	CASSYPPGTGRNEQFF
NA	TRBV2	TRBJ1-2	CASTYSGKSNYGYTF
NA	TRBV19	TRBJ2-7	CASSMLISYEQYF
NA	TRBV7-2	TRBJ1-3	CASSLNGGSGNTIYF
TRBD1	TRBV15	TRBJ1-5	CATSRVAGTGYEYSNQPQHF
TRBD1	TRBV5-4	TRBJ1-4	CASSYRQGEKLFF
NA	TRBV7-6	TRBJ2-1	CASSFSGPEASDEQFF
TRBD2	TRBV29-1	TRBJ2-5	CSVGEGGETQYF
TRBD2	TRBV6-4	TRBJ2-3	CASSEQIGSGGTDTQYF
NA	TRBV9	TRBJ2-4	CASSVNKNIQYF
NA	TRBV2	TRBJ1-5	CASRSLEDQPQHF
TRBD2	TRBV10-3	TRBJ2-7	CAISSGEGEQYF
NA	TRBV29-1	TRBJ2-1	CSVDRPTSSYNEQFF
TRBD1	TRBV27	TRBJ1-2	CASSPGTGEKYGYTF
NA	TRBV7-3	TRBJ2-2	CASNSGLGYNTGELFF
TRBD1	TRBV4-1	TRBJ1-2	CASSQMDRGDNGYTF
NA	TRBV28	TRBJ2-5	CASSSPYPQYF
NA	TRBV29-1	TRBJ1-3	CSAGEGFGGTIYF
NA	TRBV5-1	TRBJ2-5	CASSSGETQYF
TRBD2	TRBV9	TRBJ2-7	CASSFGLAGGEQYF
TRBD1	TRBV20-1	TRBJ2-7	CSAQGAPEQYF
TRBD1	TRBV7-2	TRBJ1-6	CASSVDRGSPLHF
TRBD1	TRBV7-2	TRBJ2-5	CASSLVPRQGKETQYF
TRBD2	TRBV5-1	TRBJ2-3	CASSLAVASGGARDTQYF
NA	TRBV7-8	TRBJ2-2	CASSLGGPFGELFF
NA	TRBV19	TRBJ2-3	CASSLDNRYTDTQYF
NA	TRBV4-3	TRBJ2-1	CASSPQRANEQFF
TRBD1	TRBV19	TRBJ1-5	CASSFTGGYQPQHF
NA	TRBV11-2	TRBJ1-4	CATSRGGANEKLFF
TRBD2	TRBV5-6	TRBJ2-3	CASSLPERGELTDTQYF
NA	TRBV5-1	TRBJ2-7	CASSSTVTDEQYF
TRBD2	TRBV12-5	TRBJ2-7	CASALGGGTYEQYF
NA	TRBV5-1	TRBJ2-2	CASSLLDSTGELFF
NA	TRBV5-6	TRBJ1-2	CASSSVPQGNYGYTF
TRBD1	TRBV7-6	TRBJ1-4	CASSLDFRGQEKLFF
TRBD2	TRBV9	TRBJ2-3	CASSVGFSGAVVTDTQYF
NA	TRBV5-1	TRBJ1-1	CASSLARDLEAFF
NA	TRBV4-3	TRBJ2-7	CASSQATGSTYEQYF
TRBD1	TRBV5-6	NA	CASSSMGDDRVTYEQYF
NA	TRBV6-1	TRBJ1-5	CASRQTGENQPQHF